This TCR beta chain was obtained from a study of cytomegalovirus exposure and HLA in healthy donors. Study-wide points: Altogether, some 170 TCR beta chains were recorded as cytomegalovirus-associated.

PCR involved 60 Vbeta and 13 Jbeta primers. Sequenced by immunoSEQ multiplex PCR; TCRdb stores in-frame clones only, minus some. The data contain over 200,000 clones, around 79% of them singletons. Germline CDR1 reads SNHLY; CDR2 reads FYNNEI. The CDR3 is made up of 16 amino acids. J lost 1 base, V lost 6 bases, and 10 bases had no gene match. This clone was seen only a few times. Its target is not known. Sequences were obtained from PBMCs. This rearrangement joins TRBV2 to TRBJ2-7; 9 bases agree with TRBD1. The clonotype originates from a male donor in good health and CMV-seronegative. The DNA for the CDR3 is TGTGCCAGCAGCCAAACTAGGGACAGGGATTCCTACGAGCAGTACTTC. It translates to CASSQTRDRDSYEQYF.